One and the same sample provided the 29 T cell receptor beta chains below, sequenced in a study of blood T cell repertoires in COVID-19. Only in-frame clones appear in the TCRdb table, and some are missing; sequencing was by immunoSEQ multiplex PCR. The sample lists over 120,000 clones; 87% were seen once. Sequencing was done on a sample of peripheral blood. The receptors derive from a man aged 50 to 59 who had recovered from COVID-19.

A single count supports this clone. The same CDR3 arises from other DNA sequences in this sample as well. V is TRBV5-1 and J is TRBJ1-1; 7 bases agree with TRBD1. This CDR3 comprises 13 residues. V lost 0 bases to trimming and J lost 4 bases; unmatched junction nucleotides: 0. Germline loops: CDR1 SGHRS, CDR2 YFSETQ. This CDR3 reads CASSLDRGTEAFF. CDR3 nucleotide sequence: TGCGCCAGCAGCTTGGACAGGGGCACTGAAGCTTTCTTT.

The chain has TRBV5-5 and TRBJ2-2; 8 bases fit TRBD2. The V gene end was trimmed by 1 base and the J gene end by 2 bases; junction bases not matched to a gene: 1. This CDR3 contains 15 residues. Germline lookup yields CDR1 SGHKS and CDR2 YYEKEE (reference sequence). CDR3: CASSLTSGNTGELFF. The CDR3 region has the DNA TGTGCCAGCAGCTTGACTAGCGGTAACACCGGGGAGCTGTTTTTT.

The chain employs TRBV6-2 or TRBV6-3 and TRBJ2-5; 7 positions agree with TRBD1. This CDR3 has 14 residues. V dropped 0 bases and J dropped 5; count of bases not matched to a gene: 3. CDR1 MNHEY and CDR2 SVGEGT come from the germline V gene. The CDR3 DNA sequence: TGTGCCAGCAGTTACTCACAGGGGAGTGAGACCCAGTACTTC. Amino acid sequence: CASSYSQGSETQYF.

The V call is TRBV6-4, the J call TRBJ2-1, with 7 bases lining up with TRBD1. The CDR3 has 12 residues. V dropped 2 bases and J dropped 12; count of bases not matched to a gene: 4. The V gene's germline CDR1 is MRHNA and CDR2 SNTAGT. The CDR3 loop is CASSDGQARQFF. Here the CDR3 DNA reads TGTGCCAGCAGTGACGGACAGGCCCGGCAGTTCTTC.

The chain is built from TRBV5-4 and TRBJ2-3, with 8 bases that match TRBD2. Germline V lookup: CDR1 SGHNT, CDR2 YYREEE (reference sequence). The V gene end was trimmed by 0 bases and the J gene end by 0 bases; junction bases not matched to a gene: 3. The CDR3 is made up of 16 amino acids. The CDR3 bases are TGTGCCAGCAGCTTGGGTCGGGGGGGAAGCACAGATACGCAGTATTTT. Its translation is CASSLGRGGSTDTQYF. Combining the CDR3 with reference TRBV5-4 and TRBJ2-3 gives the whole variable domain ETGVTQSPTHLIKTRGQQVTLRCSSQSGHNTVSWYQQALGQGPQFIFQYYREEENGRGNFPPRFSGLQFPNYSSELNVNALELDDSALYLCASSLGRGGSTDTQYFGPGTRLTVL.

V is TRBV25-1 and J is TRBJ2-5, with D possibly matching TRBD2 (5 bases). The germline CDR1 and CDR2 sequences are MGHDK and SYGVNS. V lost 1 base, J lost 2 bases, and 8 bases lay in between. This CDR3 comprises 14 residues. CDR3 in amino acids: CASSEFEGQETQYF. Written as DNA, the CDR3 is TGTGCCAGCAGTGAATTCGAGGGTCAAGAGACCCAGTACTTC.

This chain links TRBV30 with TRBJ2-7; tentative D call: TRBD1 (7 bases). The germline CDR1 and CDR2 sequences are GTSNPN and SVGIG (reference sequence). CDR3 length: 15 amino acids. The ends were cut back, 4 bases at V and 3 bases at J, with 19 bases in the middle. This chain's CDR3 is CAWKGGQLPSYEQYF. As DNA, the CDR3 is TGTGCCTGGAAGGGGGGACAGTTGCCCAGCTACGAGCAGTACTTC.

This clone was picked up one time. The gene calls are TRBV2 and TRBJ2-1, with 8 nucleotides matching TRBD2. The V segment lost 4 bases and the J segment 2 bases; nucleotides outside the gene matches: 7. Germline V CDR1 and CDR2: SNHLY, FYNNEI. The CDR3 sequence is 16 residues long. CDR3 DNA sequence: TGTGCCAGCAGTGGTATAGGCGGGGGGCCCTACAATGAGCAGTTCTTC. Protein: CASSGIGGGPYNEQFF.

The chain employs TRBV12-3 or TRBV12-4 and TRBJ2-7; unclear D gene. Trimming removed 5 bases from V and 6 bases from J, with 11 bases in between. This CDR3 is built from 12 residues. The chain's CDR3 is CASSPSGLEQYF. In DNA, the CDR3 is TGTGCCAGCAGTCCTTCAGGTCTCGAGCAGTACTTC.

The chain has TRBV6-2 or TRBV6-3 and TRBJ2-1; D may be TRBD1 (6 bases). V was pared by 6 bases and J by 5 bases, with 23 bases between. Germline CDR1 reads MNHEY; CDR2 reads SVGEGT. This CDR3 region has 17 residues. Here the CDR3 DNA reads TGTGCCAGCAGCTCCTTTAGATCCGGGACACTTAACAATGAGCAGTTCTTC. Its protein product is CASSSFRSGTLNNEQFF.

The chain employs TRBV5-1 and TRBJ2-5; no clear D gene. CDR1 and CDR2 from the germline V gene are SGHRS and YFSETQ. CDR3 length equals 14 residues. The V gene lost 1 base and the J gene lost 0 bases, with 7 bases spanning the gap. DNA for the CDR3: TGCGCCAGCAGCTTGAGCGTGTACCAAGAGACCCAGTACTTC. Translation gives CASSLSVYQETQYF.

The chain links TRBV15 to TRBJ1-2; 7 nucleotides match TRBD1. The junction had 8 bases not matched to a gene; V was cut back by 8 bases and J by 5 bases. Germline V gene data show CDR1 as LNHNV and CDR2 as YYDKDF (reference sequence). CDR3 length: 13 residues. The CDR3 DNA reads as TGTGCCACCTCCGACAGGGCAGGGTATGGCTACACCTTC. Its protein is CATSDRAGYGYTF.

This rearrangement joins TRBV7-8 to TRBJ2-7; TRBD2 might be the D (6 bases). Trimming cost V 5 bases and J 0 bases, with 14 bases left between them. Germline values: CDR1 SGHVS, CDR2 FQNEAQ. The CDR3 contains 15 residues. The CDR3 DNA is TGTGCCAGCAGCCCGAGGGGCGGGAACTCCTACGAGCAGTACTTC. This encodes CASSPRGGNSYEQYF. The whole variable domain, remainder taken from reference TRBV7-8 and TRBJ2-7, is GAGVSQSPRYKVAKRGQDVALRCDPISGHVSLFWYQQALGQGPEFLTYFQNEAQLDKSGLPSDRFFAERPEGSVSTLKIQRTQQEDSAVYLCASSPRGGNSYEQYFGPGTRLTVT.

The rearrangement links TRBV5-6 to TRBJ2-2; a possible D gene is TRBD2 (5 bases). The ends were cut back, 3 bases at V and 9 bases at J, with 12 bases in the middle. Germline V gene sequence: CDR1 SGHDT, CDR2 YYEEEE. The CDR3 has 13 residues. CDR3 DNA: TGTGCCAGCAGCTCCGGGATACACAGGGAGCTGTTTTTT. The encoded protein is CASSSGIHRELFF.

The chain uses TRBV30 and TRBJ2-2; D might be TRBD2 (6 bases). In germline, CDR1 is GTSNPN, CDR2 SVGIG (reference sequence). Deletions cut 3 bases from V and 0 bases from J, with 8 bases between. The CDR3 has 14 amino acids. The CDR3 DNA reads TGTGCCTGGAGCCGGGGGTCGAACACCGGGGAGCTGTTTTTT. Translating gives CAWSRGSNTGELFF.

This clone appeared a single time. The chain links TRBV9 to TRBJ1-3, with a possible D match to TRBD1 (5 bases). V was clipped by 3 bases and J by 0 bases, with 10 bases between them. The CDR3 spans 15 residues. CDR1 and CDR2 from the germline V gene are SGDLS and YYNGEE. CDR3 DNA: TGTGCCAGCAGCGCCACAGGAGACTCTGGAAACACCATATATTTT. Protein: CASSATGDSGNTIYF.

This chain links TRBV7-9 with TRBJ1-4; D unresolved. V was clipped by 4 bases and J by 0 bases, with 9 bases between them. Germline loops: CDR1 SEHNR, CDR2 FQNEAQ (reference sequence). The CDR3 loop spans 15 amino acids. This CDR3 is CASSSRGPTNEKLFF. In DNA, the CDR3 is TGTGCCAGCAGCTCGCGCGGGCCAACTAATGAAAAACTGTTTTTT.

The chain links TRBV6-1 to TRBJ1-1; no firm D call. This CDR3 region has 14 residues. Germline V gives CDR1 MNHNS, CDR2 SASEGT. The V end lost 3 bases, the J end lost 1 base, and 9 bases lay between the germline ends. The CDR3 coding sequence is TGTGCCAGCAGTGACAGGTCCACGAACACTGAAGCTTTCTTT. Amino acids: CASSDRSTNTEAFF.

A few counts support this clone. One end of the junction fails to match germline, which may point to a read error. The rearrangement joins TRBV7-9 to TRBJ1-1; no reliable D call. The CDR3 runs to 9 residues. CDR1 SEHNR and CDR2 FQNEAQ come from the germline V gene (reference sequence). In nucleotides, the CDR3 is TGTGCCAGCAGCTTAAATCGCGCCTTT. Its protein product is CASSLNRAF.

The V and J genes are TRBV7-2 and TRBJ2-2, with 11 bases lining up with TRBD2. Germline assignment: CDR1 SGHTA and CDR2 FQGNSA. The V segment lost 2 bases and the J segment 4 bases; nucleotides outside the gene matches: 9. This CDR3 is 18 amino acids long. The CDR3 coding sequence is TGTGCCAGCAGCTTACCCCCCTTAGCGGGGGGGACCACCGGGGAGCTGTTTTTT. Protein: CASSLPPLAGGTTGELFF.

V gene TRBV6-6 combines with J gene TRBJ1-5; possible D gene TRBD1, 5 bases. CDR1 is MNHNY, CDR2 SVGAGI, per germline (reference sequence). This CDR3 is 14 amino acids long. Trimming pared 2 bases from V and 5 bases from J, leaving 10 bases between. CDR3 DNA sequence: TGTGCCAGCAGTTACGGGGGGTCCGATCAGCCCCAGCATTTT. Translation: CASSYGGSDQPQHF.

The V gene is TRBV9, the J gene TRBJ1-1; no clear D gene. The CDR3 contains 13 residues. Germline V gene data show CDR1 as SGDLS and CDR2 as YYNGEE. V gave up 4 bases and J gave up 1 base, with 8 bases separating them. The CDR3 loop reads CASSPSPNTEAFF. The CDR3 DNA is TGTGCCAGCAGCCCCAGTCCGAACACTGAAGCTTTCTTT.

CDR3 protein: CASSLRGRGEETQYF. The CDR3 DNA reads TGTGCCAGCAGCCTAAGGGGGCGCGGAGAAGAGACCCAGTACTTC. The chain links TRBV7-8 to TRBJ2-5; 7 bases fit TRBD1. This CDR3 comprises 15 residues. CDR1 and CDR2 (germline): SGHVS, FQNEAQ. J gave up 3 bases and V 5 bases, and 9 bases lay outside the gene matches.

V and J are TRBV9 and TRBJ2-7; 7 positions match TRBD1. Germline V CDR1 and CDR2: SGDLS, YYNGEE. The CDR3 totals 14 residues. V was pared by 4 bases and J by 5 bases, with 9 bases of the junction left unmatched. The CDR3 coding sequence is TGTGCCAGCAGCTCCAGCAGGGGGTGGAACGAGCAGTACTTC. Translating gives CASSSSRGWNEQYF.

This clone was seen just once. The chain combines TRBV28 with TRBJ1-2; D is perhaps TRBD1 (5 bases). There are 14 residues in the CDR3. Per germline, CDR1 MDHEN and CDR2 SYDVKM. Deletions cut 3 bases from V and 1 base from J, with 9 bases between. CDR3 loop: CASSLGGDNYGYTF. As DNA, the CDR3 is TGTGCCAGCAGTTTGGGGGGGGATAACTATGGCTACACCTTC.

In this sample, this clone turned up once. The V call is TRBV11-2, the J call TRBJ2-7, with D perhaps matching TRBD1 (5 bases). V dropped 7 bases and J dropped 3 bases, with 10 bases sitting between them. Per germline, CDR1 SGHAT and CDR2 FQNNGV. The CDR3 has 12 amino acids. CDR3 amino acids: CASNKGFYEQYF. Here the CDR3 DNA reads TGTGCCAGCAATAAGGGGTTCTACGAGCAGTACTTC.

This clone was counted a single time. This chain's CDR3 is CASSRGTGIVGYTF. In DNA form, the CDR3 reads TGTGCCAGCAGCCGTGGGACAGGGATTGTCGGCTACACCTTC. The chain has TRBV7-2 and TRBJ1-2, with 9 nucleotides matching TRBD1. The ends lost 5 bases at V and 8 bases at J; junction bases unmatched: 9. The CDR3 covers 14 residues. Germline values: CDR1 SGHTA, CDR2 FQGNSA. The complete variable domain, with remaining parts taken from reference TRBV7-2 and TRBJ1-2, reads GAGVSQSPSNKVTEKGKDVELRCDPISGHTALYWYRQSLGQGLEFLIYFQGNSAPDKSGLPSDRFSAERTGGSVSTLTIQRTQQEDSAVYLCASSRGTGIVGYTFGSGTRLTVV.

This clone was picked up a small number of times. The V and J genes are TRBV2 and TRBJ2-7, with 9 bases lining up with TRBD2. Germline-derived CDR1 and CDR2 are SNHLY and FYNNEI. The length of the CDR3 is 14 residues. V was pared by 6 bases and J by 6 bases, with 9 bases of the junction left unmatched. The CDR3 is CASRGLARPAEQYF. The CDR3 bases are TGTGCCAGCAGGGGACTAGCCCGGCCTGCCGAGCAGTACTTC.

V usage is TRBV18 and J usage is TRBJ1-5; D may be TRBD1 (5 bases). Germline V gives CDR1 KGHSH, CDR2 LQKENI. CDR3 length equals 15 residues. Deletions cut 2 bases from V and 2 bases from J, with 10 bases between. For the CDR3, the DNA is TGTGCCAGCTCACCAGGGGGGGATGGCAATCAGCCCCAGCATTTT. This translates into CASSPGGDGNQPQHF.